Each of the 21 T cell receptor beta chains below was sequenced from the same sample in a study of cytomegalovirus exposure and HLA in healthy donors. The PCR had 60 Vbeta and 13 Jbeta primers. The protocol was immunoSEQ multiplex PCR, while the TCRdb copy is restricted to in-frame clones and leaves out a portion. The data contain some 160,000 clones, approximately 80% of them seen just once; the ten biggest clones take up approximately 0.47%. What was sequenced was PBMCs. These receptors all stem from a woman between 50 and 59 years old in good health and CMV-seronegative.

The chain employs TRBV21-1 and TRBJ1-1. TRBV21-1 is listed as a pseudogene. CDR3 size: 14 residues. The DNA of the CDR3 is TGTGCCAGCGCAGCGCTTTGCCGGGGGTCTAAAGCTTTCTTT. Its translation: CASAALCRGSKAFF.

As regards this clone: The same CDR3 is also encoded by other DNA sequences in this sample. This chain links TRBV5-1 with TRBJ1-1, with TRBD1 matching 8 bases. CDR1 is SGHRS and CDR2 is YFSETQ in the germline V gene. This CDR3 comprises 15 residues. After removal of 3 bases from V and 4 bases from J, the junction contained 8 bases not matched to a gene. The CDR3 is CASSSGQGRTTEAFF. The CDR3 DNA is TGCGCCAGCAGCTCAGGACAGGGTCGCACCACTGAAGCTTTCTTT.

The rearrangement joins TRBV5-4 to TRBJ2-3, with D unresolved. The germline gives CDR1 SGHNT, CDR2 YYREEE (reference sequence). The length of the CDR3 is 14 residues. The germline V and J ends were trimmed by 0 bases and 0 bases, with 5 bases remaining between them. The CDR3 sequence: CASSLVASTDTQYF. The CDR3 DNA follows: TGTGCCAGCAGCTTGGTGGCAAGCACAGATACGCAGTATTTT.

The V and J genes are TRBV29-1 and TRBJ2-7; maybe TRBD1 (6 bases). The germline V and J ends were trimmed by 7 bases and 2 bases, with 12 bases remaining between them. Germline V lookup: CDR1 SQVTM, CDR2 ANQGSEA. There are 12 residues in the CDR3. CDR3 sequence (DNA): TGCAGCGCCGGGACATTACCCTACGAGCAGTACTTC. Amino acid sequence: CSAGTLPYEQYF.

This chain links TRBV2 with TRBJ1-2; 7 bases line up with TRBD1. The germline V gene encodes CDR1 SNHLY and CDR2 FYNNEI. The CDR3 loop spans 13 amino acids. Losses at the gene ends were 9 bases for V and 7 bases for J; bases not matched to a gene: 11. CDR3: CARGRTGVAGYTF. In DNA form, the CDR3 reads TGTGCCAGAGGGAGAACAGGGGTAGCTGGCTACACCTTC.

The gene calls are TRBV9 and TRBJ2-2; D perhaps matches TRBD1 (5 bases). The CDR3 runs to 14 residues. Deletions cut 4 bases from V and 3 bases from J, with 10 bases between. Germline values: CDR1 SGDLS, CDR2 YYNGEE. The CDR3 DNA reads TGTGCCAGCAGCCCGCCAGGGTACACCGGGGAGCTGTTTTTT. It codes for CASSPPGYTGELFF.

This chain joins TRBV28 and TRBJ2-1; D is perhaps TRBD1 (5 bases). Germline lookup yields CDR1 MDHEN and CDR2 SYDVKM. This CDR3 is 14 amino acids long. The ends were cut back, 7 bases at V and 7 bases at J, with 17 bases in the middle. The CDR3 nucleotides are TGTGCCAGCACCGAGCGAACAGGTGTTAATGAGCAGTTCTTC. It is translated as CASTERTGVNEQFF.

The table lists this clone with a count of one. This sequence joins TRBV28 and TRBJ2-3, with 7 bases lining up with TRBD1. Germline V lookup: CDR1 MDHEN, CDR2 SYDVKM. CDR3 length equals 14 residues. Trimming took 5 bases from V and 6 from J; bases not matched to a gene: 8. The CDR3 coding sequence is TGTGCCAGCAGTACATCGGGACAGTTGGATACGCAGTATTTT. The encoded protein is CASSTSGQLDTQYF.

The rearrangement joins TRBV4-3 to TRBJ1-2; 7 bases match TRBD1. CDR3 length equals 14 residues. V was clipped by 3 bases and J by 8 bases; unmatched bases: 9. CDR1 and CDR2 (germline): LGHNA, YSLEER. The CDR3 DNA reads as TGCGCCAGCAGCCATCCCGCAGGGGGAGGCGGCTACACCTTC. Translated, it gives CASSHPAGGGGYTF.

This clone has a single count. The rearrangement links TRBV27 to TRBJ2-3; 13 bases align to TRBD2. The CDR3 contains 18 residues. V lost 5 bases to trimming and J lost 0 bases; unmatched junction nucleotides: 8. The germline gives CDR1 MNHEY, CDR2 SMNVEV (reference sequence). CDR3 sequence reads: CASSKGTSGVPSTDTQYF. CDR3 DNA sequence: TGTGCCAGCAGTAAAGGGACTAGCGGGGTTCCTAGCACAGATACGCAGTATTTT.

V is TRBV15 and J is TRBJ2-1; D possibly corresponds to TRBD1 (5 bases). The germline V and J ends were trimmed by 5 bases and 5 bases, with 16 bases remaining between them. Per the germline V gene, CDR1 is LNHNV and CDR2 is YYDKDF (reference sequence). This CDR3 is built from 15 residues. This CDR3 is CATSGRVGQHNEQFF. CDR3 nucleotides: TGTGCCACCAGCGGCCGAGTGGGGCAGCACAATGAGCAGTTCTTC.

This clone was detected a few times. This sequence joins TRBV2 and TRBJ1-3; D is undetermined. Looked up from germline, CDR1 is SNHLY and CDR2 is FYNNEI. The V gene lost 5 bases and the J gene lost 0 bases, with 8 bases spanning the gap. This CDR3 has 14 residues. This chain's CDR3 is CASSSGFSGNTIYF. The CDR3 nucleotides read TGTGCCAGCAGTTCCGGGTTCTCTGGAAACACCATATATTTT.

The rearrangement uses TRBV29-1 and TRBJ2-2, with D maybe TRBD2 (6 bases). The germline V gene has CDR1 SQVTM and CDR2 ANQGSEA. Trimming took off 7 bases at V and 5 bases at J, with 8 bases between the two ends. This CDR3 region has 11 residues. CDR3 nucleotide sequence: TGCAGCGCGGAGGGTACCGGGGAGCTGTTTTTT. Translated: CSAEGTGELFF.

The chain joins TRBV28 to TRBJ2-7; D may be TRBD1 (6 bases). The germline gives CDR1 MDHEN, CDR2 SYDVKM. Trimming stripped 5 bases from V and 4 bases from J, with 9 bases between. The CDR3 covers 12 residues. CDR3 residues: CASSQGRYEQYF. CDR3 DNA: TGTGCCAGCAGTCAGGGGCGGTACGAGCAGTACTTC. The full variable domain, rest sourced from reference TRBV28 and TRBJ2-7, is DVKVTQSSRYLVKRTGEKVFLECVQDMDHENMFWYRQDPGLGLRLIYFSYDVKMKEKGDIPEGYSVSREKKERFSLILESASTNQTSMYLCASSQGRYEQYFGPGTRLTVT.

The rearrangement links TRBV9 to TRBJ2-5; 8 bases fit TRBD1. V was clipped by 4 bases and J by 5 bases; unmatched bases: 7. This CDR3 region has 14 residues. Germline V lookup: CDR1 SGDLS, CDR2 YYNGEE. CDR3 nucleotide sequence: TGTGCCAGCAGCCCCTGGACAGGGCAGGAGACCCAGTACTTC. Protein: CASSPWTGQETQYF.

This clone was counted a few times. The chain joins TRBV5-6 to TRBJ1-5; 7 bases are shared with TRBD1. The CDR3 loop spans 14 amino acids. Germline V gene sequence: CDR1 SGHDT, CDR2 YYEEEE. V dropped 2 bases and J dropped 4; count of bases not matched to a gene: 3. The CDR3: CASSFGTVNQPQHF. The CDR3 DNA reads TGTGCCAGCAGCTTCGGGACAGTTAATCAGCCCCAGCATTTT.

The chain combines TRBV19 with TRBJ2-7; 14 positions match TRBD2. V was pared by 1 base and J by 2 bases, with 10 bases of the junction left unmatched. The CDR3 has 19 residues. The germline CDR1 and CDR2 sequences are LNHDA and SQIVND (reference sequence). The CDR3 loop reads CASSIASSLTSGRAYEQYF. In DNA, the CDR3 is TGTGCCAGTAGTATAGCATCCTCTTTGACTAGCGGGAGGGCCTACGAGCAGTACTTC. Based on the CDR3 plus reference TRBV19 and TRBJ2-7, the full variable domain is DGGITQSPKYLFRKEGQNVTLSCEQNLNHDAMYWYRQDPGQGLRLIYYSQIVNDFQKGDIAEGYSVSREKKESFPLTVTSAQKNPTAFYLCASSIASSLTSGRAYEQYFGPGTRLTVT.

This chain joins TRBV6-6 and TRBJ2-3; 7 nucleotides align to TRBD1. This CDR3 has 14 amino acids. The trim removed 4 bases at V and 2 bases at J, leaving 3 bases unmatched. In germline, CDR1 is MNHNY, CDR2 SVGAGI (reference sequence). DNA of the CDR3: TGTGCCAGCAGTTTCACAGGGGCCACAGATACGCAGTATTTT. Translating it yields CASSFTGATDTQYF.

The chain uses TRBV10-3 and TRBJ2-5; tentatively, D is TRBD1 (6 bases). The DNA end is a closer match to TRBJ2-7, so the J assignment may be wrong. Germline V gene lookup returns CDR1 ENHRY and CDR2 SYGVKD. The CDR3 sequence is 12 residues long. The CDR3 sequence: CAINNREGEQYF. The CDR3 coding sequence is TGTGCCATCAACAACAGGGAAGGCGAGCAGTACTTC.

The V and J genes are TRBV10-3 and TRBJ2-5; the D is unclear. Trimming took 0 bases from V and 4 from J, leaving 3 bases between them. The germline V gene encodes CDR1 ENHRY and CDR2 SYGVKD. The CDR3 has 12 amino acids. For the CDR3, the DNA is TGTGCCATCAGTGAGTCGCGAGAGACCCAGTACTTC. Translation gives CAISESRETQYF.

This chain uses TRBV6-6 with TRBJ1-3; unclear D gene. This CDR3 contains 16 residues. CDR1 is MNHNY, CDR2 SVGAGI, per germline (reference sequence). Trimming removed 7 bases from V and 0 bases from J, with 16 bases in between. The CDR3 here is CASTPTTAASGNTIYF. In DNA form, the CDR3 reads TGTGCCAGCACCCCAACAACCGCTGCCTCTGGAAACACCATATATTTT.